This T cell receptor beta chain originates from a study of shared clonotypes between healthy human individuals. Across the whole study: The plates for each donor numbered three CD4 naive, three CD4 memory, two CD8 naive and one CD8 memory.

Within Nashville, Tennessee resided all donors, each a Caucasian adult. Trimming took 2 bases from V and 4 from J; bases not matched to a gene: 4. CDR1 is SGHNT and CDR2 is YYREEE in the germline V gene (reference sequence). The CDR3 totals 14 residues. Researchers ran the assay at a deep level. Genomic DNA belonging to each subset was distributed in equal measure over several immunoSEQ plates. Assay: immunoSEQ multiplex PCR; the TCRdb copy retains only in-frame clones and omits some. The repertoire has about 2.4 million clones, approximately 92% of them found once; the top ten carry roughly 0.14%. A remark on this clone: The same CDR3 arises from other DNA sequences in this sample as well.

The sequenced sample was naive CD4+ T cells sorted from blood. Described subset: CD45RA+ positively selected. This TCR derives from a man aged 18 to 29 in good health. The chain uses TRBV5-4 and TRBJ2-5, with TRBD1 identical over 8 bases. CDR3 protein: CASSFTGGGETQYF. The CDR3 nucleotides read TGTGCCAGCAGCTTCACAGGGGGAGGAGAGACCCAGTACTTC.